Presented here are 22 T cell receptor beta chains from one specimen sequenced in a study of OX40 agonist ivuxolimab in advanced cancers. Data came from immunoSEQ multiplex PCR; TCRdb stores just in-frame clones and leaves some out. The sample carries 81,000 or so clones, around nine tenths recorded once. The specimen comprised CD4+ or CD8+ T cells sorted from blood, sampled in a trial of the OX40 agonist ivuxolimab. These receptor sequences come from an adult with an advanced solid tumor such as melanoma, head and neck, liver or kidney cancer.

The chain carries TRBV7-9 and TRBJ1-1; possibly TRBD1 for D (5 bases). CDR1 is SEHNR, CDR2 FQNEAQ, per germline (reference sequence). CDR3 length equals 15 residues. The V end was cut by 0 bases, the J end by 5 bases, with 13 bases between. CDR3 sequence reads: CASSLAGRVITEAFF. CDR3 coding DNA: TGTGCCAGCAGCTTAGCCGGCAGGGTCATTACTGAAGCTTTCTTT.

CDR3 region: CASSLQSNYGYTF. The CDR3 bases are TGTGCCAGCAGCTTGCAGAGTAACTATGGCTACACCTTC. The genes are TRBV5-5 and TRBJ1-2; D remains unclear. Looked up from germline, CDR1 is SGHKS and CDR2 is YYEKEE (reference sequence). V lost 1 base to trimming and J lost 1 base, with 5 bases between them. The CDR3 totals 13 residues.

The chain employs TRBV4-2 and TRBJ2-1; 10 bases agree with TRBD2. In germline, CDR1 is LGHNA, CDR2 YNFKEQ. Trimming removed 1 base from V and 8 bases from J; junction bases left unmatched: 8. CDR3 length equals 16 residues. The CDR3 loop is CASSQAAAGGRDEQFF. In nucleotides, the CDR3 is TGTGCCAGCAGCCAAGCGGCAGCGGGGGGGCGGGATGAGCAGTTCTTC.

The chain couples TRBV7-6 to TRBJ2-1, with 9 positions matching TRBD1. Germline CDR1 reads SGHVS; CDR2 reads FNYEAQ. The CDR3 is made up of 17 amino acids. V lost 2 bases and J lost 9; bases outside the gene matches: 14. The CDR3 DNA reads as TGTGCCAGCAGCTTAAGAGCCCCCGGACAGGGGTTGCTTGAGCAGTTCTTC. It translates to CASSLRAPGQGLLEQFF.

V and J are TRBV19 and TRBJ1-2; D call uncertain. V lost 5 bases, J lost 7 bases, and 14 bases lay in between. Germline V CDR1 and CDR2: LNHDA, SQIVND (reference sequence). The CDR3 runs to 13 residues. The CDR3 here is CASSSSAGIGYTF. CDR3 nucleotides: TGTGCCAGTAGTTCGTCAGCGGGCATTGGCTACACCTTC.

The gene calls are TRBV6-4 and TRBJ2-6; a weak D match, TRBD1 (5 bases). Trimming pared 0 bases from V and 4 bases from J, leaving 13 bases between. This CDR3 spans 17 amino acids. Germline V CDR1 and CDR2: MRHNA, SNTAGT. The CDR3 sequence is CASSDSETAIGANVLTF. As DNA, the CDR3 is TGTGCCAGCAGTGACTCGGAGACAGCGATAGGGGCCAACGTCCTGACTTTC.

This chain joins TRBV5-6 and TRBJ2-5; tentative D call: TRBD1 (6 bases). Per germline, CDR1 SGHDT and CDR2 YYEEEE. This CDR3 is 15 amino acids long. Deletions cut 6 bases from V and 7 bases from J, with 22 bases between. In nucleotides, the CDR3 is TGTGCCAGCACGAAGGGGGAGACCAGATTGGGGACCCAGTACTTC. Protein: CASTKGETRLGTQYF.

The chain links TRBV5-6 to TRBJ2-3; weak D call: TRBD2 (5 bases). This CDR3 region has 16 residues. Germline loops: CDR1 SGHDT, CDR2 YYEEEE. Trimming left V 3 bases short and J 2 bases short, with 16 bases between. The CDR3 is CASSWRRGEITDTQYF. The CDR3 coding sequence is TGTGCCAGCAGCTGGAGACGGGGAGAGATCACAGATACGCAGTATTTT.

V is TRBV5-1 and J is TRBJ2-5; 7 positions agree with TRBD1. The CDR3 consists of 15 residues. Germline lookup yields CDR1 SGHRS and CDR2 YFSETQ. The V segment lost 4 bases and the J segment 0 bases; nucleotides outside the gene matches: 6. CDR3 residues: CASSPRQGNQETQYF. The CDR3 nucleotides read TGCGCCAGCAGCCCCCGACAGGGCAACCAAGAGACCCAGTACTTC.

The DNA for the CDR3 is TGTGCCAGCAGTCCCTCGTCCGGGACAGGGGAAAGTTTTTACGAGCAGTACTTC. It yields the protein CASSPSSGTGESFYEQYF. This chain links TRBV5-4 with TRBJ2-7; 10 nucleotides agree with TRBD1. Trimming cost V 5 bases and J 4 bases; bases outside gene matches: 18. The CDR3 has 18 amino acids. Germline V gene lookup returns CDR1 SGHNT and CDR2 YYREEE (reference sequence).

V and J are TRBV6-1 and TRBJ1-1; no clear D. The CDR3 has 12 amino acids. V gave up 10 bases and J gave up 3 bases, with 12 bases separating them. Germline values: CDR1 MNHNS, CDR2 SASEGT. CDR3 in DNA: TGTGCCACCGGACCCGGGGACACTGAAGCTTTCTTT. Its protein is CATGPGDTEAFF.

This sequence joins TRBV19 and TRBJ2-2; 7 bases align to TRBD1. V shed 0 bases, J shed 5 bases, and the junction held 6 bases outside the gene matches. This CDR3 region has 16 residues. CDR1 and CDR2 from the germline V gene are LNHDA and SQIVND (reference sequence). This chain's CDR3 is CASSIEGQIRTGELFF. The DNA of the CDR3 is TGTGCCAGTAGTATAGAGGGACAGATAAGAACCGGGGAGCTGTTTTTT.

A single count supports this clone. The genes are TRBV9 and TRBJ2-2; D unresolved. Germline V lookup: CDR1 SGDLS, CDR2 YYNGEE. V shed 4 bases and J shed 7 bases, with 20 bases lying between them. The CDR3 is made up of 16 amino acids. CDR3 sequence reads: CASSSYGPSYLGELFF. In DNA form, the CDR3 reads TGTGCCAGCAGCTCCTATGGCCCTTCTTACCTCGGGGAGCTGTTTTTT.

Written as DNA, the CDR3 is TGTGCCACCCGCGCACAGGGAAGTCACGAGCAGTACTTC. This sequence encodes CATRAQGSHEQYF. The J gene is TRBJ2-7, the V gene TRBV19; D might be TRBD1 (6 bases). The CDR3 totals 13 residues. CDR1 is LNHDA and CDR2 is SQIVND in the germline V gene (reference sequence). Trimming cost V 10 bases and J 5 bases, with 18 bases left between them.

The CDR3 DNA is TGTGCCAGCAGTGACCTCTCGGACCCCCTCCACTTT. Protein sequence: CASSDLSDPLHF. The chain employs TRBV6-1 and TRBJ1-6; D uncertain. The CDR3 runs 12 residues. Germline lookup yields CDR1 MNHNS and CDR2 SASEGT. Trimming left V 3 bases short and J 13 bases short, with 10 bases between.

This clone was detected only a few times. V and J are TRBV20-1 and TRBJ2-1; no reliable D call. V was cut by 6 bases and J by 12 bases, with 15 bases left in between. CDR3 length: 11 residues. CDR1 and CDR2 (germline): DFQATT, SNEGSKA (reference sequence). The CDR3 DNA sequence: TGCAGTGCCACCCCCCTACCGGGGCAGTTCTTC. Residues: CSATPLPGQFF.

This clone was seen only once. The chain is built from TRBV5-1 and TRBJ1-2; TRBD1 might be the D (6 bases). Per germline, CDR1 SGHRS and CDR2 YFSETQ. The CDR3 runs 14 residues. V dropped 4 bases and J dropped 4 bases, with 14 bases sitting between them. The CDR3 loop reads CASSIRDTTYGYTF. CDR3 DNA: TGCGCCAGCAGCATCCGGGACACCACCTATGGCTACACCTTC.

This chain links TRBV5-1 with TRBJ1-1; tentatively, D is TRBD1 (5 bases). The V and J ends lost 0 bases and 2 bases respectively, with 17 bases between them. CDR1 SGHRS and CDR2 YFSETQ come from the germline V gene. This CDR3 contains 17 residues. The DNA of the CDR3 is TGCGCCAGCAGCTTGGGTCCGGGTCTTAGGGGAAACACTGAAGCTTTCTTT. Its protein is CASSLGPGLRGNTEAFF.

This chain connects TRBV28 to TRBJ1-2, with D hard to call. The CDR3 length is 12 residues. Trimming removed 5 bases at V and 3 bases at J, with 7 bases between. Germline V lookup: CDR1 MDHEN, CDR2 SYDVKM. CDR3 sequence: CASSRNDYGYTF. The CDR3 nucleotides read TGTGCCAGCAGTAGAAACGACTATGGCTACACCTTC.

The V call is TRBV4-3, the J call TRBJ2-1; D remains ambiguous. Germline V CDR1 and CDR2: LGHNA, YSLEER. V was shortened by 4 bases and J by 7 bases, with 14 bases between the two germline ends. This CDR3 region has 14 residues. The CDR3 region has the DNA TGCGCCAGCAGCCCGACCCGGACGGCGAATGAGCAGTTCTTC. Its translation is CASSPTRTANEQFF.

Comments on this clone: Likely a read error: the CDR3 ends without its conserved phenylalanine or tryptophan. The gene calls are TRBV18 and TRBJ1-6; weak D call: TRBD1 (5 bases). The germline V and J ends were trimmed by 5 bases and 10 bases, with 12 bases remaining between them. Germline values: CDR1 KGHSH, CDR2 LQKENI. The CDR3 is 13 residues long. The CDR3 sequence is CASSDRQRSPLHL. DNA for the CDR3: TGTGCCAGCTCAGACCGACAGCGATCACCCCTCCACCTT.

The gene calls are TRBV7-8 and TRBJ1-2, with a possible D match to TRBD1 (5 bases). Germline assignment: CDR1 SGHVS and CDR2 FQNEAQ. V was trimmed by 5 bases and J by 3 bases, leaving 25 bases between them. CDR3 size: 18 residues. The CDR3 nucleotides are TGTGCCAGCAGCCAACCCTCGAGGAGACAGCGACCTTACTATGGCTACACCTTC. Amino acid sequence: CASSQPSRRQRPYYGYTF.